Sequencing of this T cell receptor (beta chain) was carried out in a study of blood T cells in healthy people across ages. The second PCR ran about 6 to 11 cycles with a sample-barcoded 5' primer and J-beta primers. MiXCR, applied by TCRdb to the 5' RACE reads, yields one record per CDR3 protein. This table has some 1,000,000 distinct CDR3 sequences, 25% appearing once. These records were also assigned to another study, of T cells of mothers and their children.

Sequencing input: blood. The sequence derives from a girl between 2 and 10 years old in good health.

This chain's CDR3 is CASSSGQLESGEQYF. DNA for the CDR3: TGTGCCAGCAGTTCGGGACAACTAGAGTCGGGCGAGCAGTACTTC. The gene calls are TRBV6-5 and TRBJ2-7; possibly TRBD1 for D (6 bases). CDR3 length: 15 amino acids. Germline CDR1 MNHEY, CDR2 SVGAGI. V was shortened by 4 bases and J by 6 bases, with 19 bases between the two germline ends.